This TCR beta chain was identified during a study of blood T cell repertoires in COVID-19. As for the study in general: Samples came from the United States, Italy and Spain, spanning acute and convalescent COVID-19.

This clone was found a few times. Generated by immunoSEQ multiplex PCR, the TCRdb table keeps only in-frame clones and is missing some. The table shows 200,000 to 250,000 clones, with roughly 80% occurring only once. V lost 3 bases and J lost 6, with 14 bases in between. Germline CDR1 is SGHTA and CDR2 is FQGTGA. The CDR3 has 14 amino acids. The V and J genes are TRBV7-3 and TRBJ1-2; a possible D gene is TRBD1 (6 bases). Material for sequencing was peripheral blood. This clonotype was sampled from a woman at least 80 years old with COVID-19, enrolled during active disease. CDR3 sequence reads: CASSLTAGTHGYTF. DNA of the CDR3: TGTGCCAGCAGCTTGACGGCCGGGACACATGGCTACACCTTC.